The sequence of this T cell receptor (beta chain) was determined in a study of cytomegalovirus exposure and HLA in healthy donors (dated by TCRdb to 2017 to 2019). Background for the entire study: According to an earlier analysis of 587 of the donors, about 179 million T cells yielded some 110 million unique TCR beta sequences and around 280 Gb of sequence data. Using immunosequencing, the study profiled T cell repertoires from 500 to 800 subjects and related those repertoires to cytomegalovirus serostatus. Among the roughly 410 genotyped donors, more than 70% belonged to the genetic ancestry cluster associated with self-reported Caucasian donors. Both class I and class II loci were covered by HLA typing, at four-digit resolution. To predict cytomegalovirus infection status, the study combined high-throughput TCR immunosequencing, statistical association of individual TCRs with disease status, and machine learning. Because of strong linkage in the cohort, roughly five DR-DQ haplotypes were treated as single units for association and clustering. A later analysis re-analyzed previously published TCR beta repertoires from approximately 670 donors and added high-resolution HLA genotyping to study TCR occurrence patterns. A separate validation cohort of 90 to 150 different subjects was used in addition to the roughly 720-subject first cohort. Rather than using new phenotypic data, the later analysis identified candidate immune exposures from TCR beta sequences and from how often those sequences occurred across donors. The number of donors typed differed by locus, with roughly 620-630 for A, B, C, DRB1 and DQB1, more than 500 for DQA1, approximately 580 for DPA1, and some 470 for DPB1. In an earlier analysis of several hundred of the donors, high-throughput TCR beta sequencing was used to judge whether each TCR beta V gene segment behaved as functional or pseudogenic. The aim of the study was to test whether cataloging public T cell receptors could identify signatures of past pathogen exposure. An early release covering just under 650 HLA-typed donors comprised 250 to 350 gigabases of sequencing data and roughly 86 million unique TCR sequences. Among a few hundred genotyped donors of the cohort, an average of around 240,000 unique TCR beta nucleotide sequences were sequenced per donor, around a sixth of them non-productive. Donor age, sex, ethnicity and CMV serostatus were collected together with the repertoire data. All discovery cohort repertoires had been generated using a single sequencing platform. A later genetic analysis used genome-wide SNP genotypes for about three fifths of the 666 donors, treating that subset as a discovery cohort. Findings and caveats that apply to the study as a whole: A further reported finding was that TCR beta sequences accurately predicted the HLA-A and HLA-B alleles for most subjects in the first cohort. In a later genetic analysis, fewer N-insertions in productive TCRs were reported among donors in an Asian-associated ancestry cluster than the approximately 670-donor mean. In the study, some 180 TCR beta chains were listed as associated with cytomegalovirus. In a later analysis, TCR association rates were found to vary across HLA loci, with the most associated TCRs seen for DRB1 alleles and the fewest for HLA-C alleles. The cohort was sequenced for TCR beta chains only, and without alpha or paired-chain data the features that could be detected were limited. Compared with equally common non-associated chains, HLA-associated TCR beta chains in a later analysis were more clonally expanded and had lower generation probabilities. In both the original and validation cohorts, the classifier was reported to diagnose cytomegalovirus status with high specificity and sensitivity. According to a later analysis, most CMV-associated TCR beta chains appeared to be HLA-restricted, and the HLA associations seemed to be driven largely by CMV exposure. It was suggested by the authors that the approach could potentially be generalized to other disease states and immunological phenotypes. According to a later analysis, parvovirus B19, influenza, CMV and Epstein-Barr virus appeared linked to several top co-occurrence clusters. Immune exposure information for the cohort was limited to CMV serostatus. In vitro tests confirmed that a few of the cytomegalovirus-associated TCR beta chains recognize cytomegalovirus antigens. A later analysis associated about 17,000 TCR beta sequences with specific HLA alleles at a false discovery rate of 0.05. Because HLA typing was missing for some donors at each locus, association tests included only the typed subset. Broadly in line with IMGT annotations, most TCR beta V segments showed up in productive rearrangements about 90% or about 30% of the time in an earlier analysis of approximately 600 of the donors. Some IMGT-functional V segments, including TRBV6-2 and TRBV6-3, could not be told apart with the 87-base-pair reads, so those segments were excluded. Correlated functional status among segregating V segments might be attributable to linkage disequilibrium, but an unknown experimental factor could not be ruled out. Most TCR sequences were observed very rarely across donors, whereas some public TCRs were present in many individuals. Seventeen rarely observed V segments, including chromosome 9 orphons, were excluded from the earlier analysis of some 590 of the donors because counts were too low. V-gene and J-gene trimming of TCR beta chains was associated with a missense DCLRE1C variant in a later genetic analysis, and the association was replicated in an independent cohort. The presence/absence analyses assumed that sequencing depth was roughly uniform across donors, and that assumption may not be true. Strong co-occurrence of HLA alleles, especially DR and DQ, made assigning TCR associations to individual alleles difficult. The sequencing pipeline was judged likely to have produced a cluster of highly shared sequence variants as a technical artifact.

Preparation of the library involved the immunoSEQ multiplex PCR assay. For the multiplex PCR, a mixture combining 60 forward primers for TCR Vbeta segments and 13 reverse primers for TCR Jbeta segments was used. The CDR3 region of rearranged TCR beta genes was amplified from genomic DNA with a multiplex PCR assay. On the Illumina HiSeq System, the amplified TCR beta libraries were sequenced as 87-base-pair reads. The authors processed their data as follows. A later analysis tallied approximately 87 million unique TCR beta chains across the 666 repertoires, and around 10 million of those chains were shared by two or more donors. Raw reads were error-corrected and collapsed into unique sequences by a nearest-neighbor algorithm in which closely related sequences were merged to remove PCR and sequencing errors. To assign V, D and J gene segments, CDR3 sequences were aligned to IMGT reference sequences. For a sequence to be retained, at least a six-nucleotide match to both a V gene segment and a J gene segment was required. A rearrangement counted as productive if the CDR3 had no stop codons and remained in frame with V and J, and every other rearrangement counted as non-productive. Following IMGT convention, CDR3 was defined as the stretch from the second conserved V-encoded cysteine up to the conserved J-encoded phenylalanine. In an earlier analysis of 550 to 650 of the donors, sequences lacking an unambiguous match to a single V gene segment were excluded. An earlier analysis of a few hundred of the donors called V segments functional above 56.7% productive rearrangements and segregating when the between-donor standard deviation exceeded 5%. A statistical classification framework was built to diagnose cytomegalovirus status from the catalog of TCR beta chain sequences. In a later analysis, V and J genes were assigned by comparing TCR nucleotide sequences against IMGT/GENE-DB human TR gene sequences. The TCRdist pipeline was used in a later analysis to assign CDR3 sequences and most-parsimonious VDJ recombination scenarios. In a later analysis, each TCR beta chain was defined by its CDR3 amino acid sequence together with its V-gene family, and reads lacking a unique V-gene family were excluded. As a way to deal with suspected cross-contamination and a sequencing artifact, a later analysis dropped 500 to 700 nucleotide sequences that were highly shared and had low generation probability. For each public chain, a later analysis derived a clonal expansion index from normalized ranks of inferred template counts within each repertoire. A later analysis computed generation probabilities with a VDJ recombination model fitted to out-of-frame rearrangements, and checked the results against IGoR. A later analysis scored TCR-TCR, TCR-HLA and TCR-CMV co-occurrence with hypergeometric tests, applying a repertoire-size bias correction to TCR pairs. To estimate false discovery rates, a later analysis permuted the HLA or CMV assignments 20 times. In a later analysis, co-occurring TCRs were grouped with DBSCAN, and TCRdist sequence similarity was added when clustering was performed within HLA-allele-positive subsets. Repertoires with fewer than 30,000 or more than 120,000 public chains were left out of co-occurrence clustering, as were about 5 repertoires with anomalous nucleotide sharing. TCRdb re-hosts the immuneACCESS table, in-frame sequences only. Its copies lack some clones; in the studies checked, an unresolved V gene accounts for under half of them, and the cause for the rest is not known. That table supplies the V and J calls and clone size; D and trimming were determined from the DNA. The sample yields roughly 160,000 clones; around 80% were counted once. The ten largest clonotypes hold roughly 2% of the sample.

This clone was seen a few times. Its antigen is currently not known. Base quality data are lacking; no much larger clone is found one base away. Trimming costs V 8 bases and J 3 bases, and their ends lie 19 bases apart. Inclusive of the bounding cysteine and phenylalanine, the CDR3 is 15 residues long. Here the CDR3 DNA is all that survives: 45 bases in frame from base 1. CDR1 and CDR2, per the germline V gene, are MNHNS and SASEGT. The cohort comprised 550 to 700 healthy bone marrow donors. At the time of sampling, every cohort member was nominally healthy, though immune exposures that went unrecorded were likely present. The donor tested CMV seronegative, placing the donor among the approximately 400 seronegative members of the cohort. A peripheral blood sample was collected from each donor, and TCR beta sequencing was performed on peripheral blood mononuclear cells. Genomic DNA was extracted from the blood cell samples with the Qiagen DNeasy Blood Extraction Kit.

Recombination joined TRBV6-1 with TRBJ1-1, with no D gene named confidently. The sample taken for sequencing was PBMCs. This clonotype originated in a man in his forties or fifties in good health and CMV-seronegative. The CDR3 region reads CASQKRRGRDTEAFF. The nucleotide sequence is given as TGTGCCAGCCAAAAAAGAAGAGGGAGGGACACTGAAGCTTTCTTT.